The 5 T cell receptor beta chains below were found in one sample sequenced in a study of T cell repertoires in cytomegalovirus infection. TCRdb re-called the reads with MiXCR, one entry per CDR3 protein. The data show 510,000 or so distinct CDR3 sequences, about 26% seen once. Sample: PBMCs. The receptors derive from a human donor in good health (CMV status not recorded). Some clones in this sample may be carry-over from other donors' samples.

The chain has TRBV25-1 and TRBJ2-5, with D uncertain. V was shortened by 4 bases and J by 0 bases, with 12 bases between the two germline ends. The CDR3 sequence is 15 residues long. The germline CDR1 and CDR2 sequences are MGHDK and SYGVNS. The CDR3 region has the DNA TGTGCCAGCAGTGGGTCCATGGCCAACCAAGAGACCCAGTACTTC. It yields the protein CASSGSMANQETQYF.

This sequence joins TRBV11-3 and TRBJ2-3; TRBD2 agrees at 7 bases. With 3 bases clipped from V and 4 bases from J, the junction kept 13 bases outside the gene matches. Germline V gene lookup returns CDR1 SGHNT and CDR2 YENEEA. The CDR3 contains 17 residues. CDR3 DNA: TGTGCCAGCAGCTTCGACTTGGGGGGAGGGGTCGCAGATACGCAGTATTTT. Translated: CASSFDLGGGVADTQYF.

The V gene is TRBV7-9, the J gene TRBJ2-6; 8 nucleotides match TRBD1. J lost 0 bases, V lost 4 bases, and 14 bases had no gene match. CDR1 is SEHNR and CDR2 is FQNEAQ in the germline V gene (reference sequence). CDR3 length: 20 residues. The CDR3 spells CASSSKAVGQDISGANVLTF. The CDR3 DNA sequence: TGTGCCAGCAGCTCTAAGGCGGTGGGACAGGATATCTCTGGGGCCAACGTCCTGACTTTC.

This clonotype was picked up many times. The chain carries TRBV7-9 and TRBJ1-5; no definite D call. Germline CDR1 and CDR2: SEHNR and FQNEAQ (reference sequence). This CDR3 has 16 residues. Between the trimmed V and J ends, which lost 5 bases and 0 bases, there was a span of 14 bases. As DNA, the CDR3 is TGTGCCAGCAGCGGAGGGTCAGACTTTAGCAATCAGCCCCAGCATTTT. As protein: CASSGGSDFSNQPQHF.

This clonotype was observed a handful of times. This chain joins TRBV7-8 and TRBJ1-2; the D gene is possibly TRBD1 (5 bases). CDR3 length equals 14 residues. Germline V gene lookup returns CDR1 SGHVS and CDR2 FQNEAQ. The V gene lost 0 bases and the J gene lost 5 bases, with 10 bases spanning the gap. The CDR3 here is CASSLARGKYGYTF. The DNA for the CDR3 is TGTGCCAGCAGCTTAGCGCGGGGGAAATATGGCTACACCTTC.